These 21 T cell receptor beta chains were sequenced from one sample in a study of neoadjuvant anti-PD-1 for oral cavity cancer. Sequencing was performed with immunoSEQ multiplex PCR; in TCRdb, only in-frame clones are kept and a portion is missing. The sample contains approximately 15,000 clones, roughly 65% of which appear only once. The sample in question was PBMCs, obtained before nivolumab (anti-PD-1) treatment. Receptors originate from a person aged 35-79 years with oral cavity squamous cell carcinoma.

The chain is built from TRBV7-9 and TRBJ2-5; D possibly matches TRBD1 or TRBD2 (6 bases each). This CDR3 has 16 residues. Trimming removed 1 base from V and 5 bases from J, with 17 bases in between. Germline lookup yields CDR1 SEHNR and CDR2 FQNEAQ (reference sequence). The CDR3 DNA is TGTGCCAGCAGCTTAGGGGGGGCAGGAGAGGCGGAGACCCAGTACTTC. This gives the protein CASSLGGAGEAETQYF.

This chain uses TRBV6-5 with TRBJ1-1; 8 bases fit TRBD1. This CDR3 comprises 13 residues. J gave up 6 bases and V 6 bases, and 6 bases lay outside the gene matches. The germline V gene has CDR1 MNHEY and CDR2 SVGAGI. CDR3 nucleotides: TGTGCCAGCAGACACCAGGGGGCCTCTGAAGCTTTCTTT. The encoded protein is CASRHQGASEAFF.

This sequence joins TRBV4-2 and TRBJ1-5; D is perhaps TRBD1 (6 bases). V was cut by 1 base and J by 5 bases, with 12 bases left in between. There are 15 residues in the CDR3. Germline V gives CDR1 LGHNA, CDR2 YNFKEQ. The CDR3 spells CASSQVWDIDQPQHF. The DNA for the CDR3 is TGTGCCAGCAGCCAAGTTTGGGACATAGATCAGCCCCAGCATTTT.

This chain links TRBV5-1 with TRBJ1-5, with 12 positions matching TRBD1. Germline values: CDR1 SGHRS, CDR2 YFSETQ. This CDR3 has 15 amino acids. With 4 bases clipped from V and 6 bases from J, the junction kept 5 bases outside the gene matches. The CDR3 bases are TGCGCCAGCAGCAAAGGGACAGGGGGCACTCAGCCCCAGCATTTT. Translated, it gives CASSKGTGGTQPQHF.

Here the CDR3 reads CASSESVNTEAFF. The CDR3 DNA follows: TGTGCCTCGTCCGAGAGTGTGAACACTGAAGCTTTCTTT. The genes are TRBV6-5 and TRBJ1-1; no reliable D call. V was clipped by 11 bases and J by 0 bases, with 13 bases between them. Germline CDR1 is MNHEY and CDR2 is SVGAGI. The CDR3 is made up of 13 amino acids.

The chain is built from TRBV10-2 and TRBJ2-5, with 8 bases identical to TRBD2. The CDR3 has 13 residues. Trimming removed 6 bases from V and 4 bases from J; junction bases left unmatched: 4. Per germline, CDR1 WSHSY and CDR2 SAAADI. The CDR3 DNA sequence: TGCGCCAGCAGCGGGGGGGCCCCAGAGACCCAGTACTTC. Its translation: CASSGGAPETQYF.

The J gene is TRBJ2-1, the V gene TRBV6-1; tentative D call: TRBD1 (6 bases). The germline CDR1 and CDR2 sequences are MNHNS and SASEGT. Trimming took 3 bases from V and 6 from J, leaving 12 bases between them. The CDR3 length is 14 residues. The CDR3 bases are TGTGCCAGCAGTGACCCCGGACAGTCCAATGAGCAGTTCTTC. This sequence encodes CASSDPGQSNEQFF.

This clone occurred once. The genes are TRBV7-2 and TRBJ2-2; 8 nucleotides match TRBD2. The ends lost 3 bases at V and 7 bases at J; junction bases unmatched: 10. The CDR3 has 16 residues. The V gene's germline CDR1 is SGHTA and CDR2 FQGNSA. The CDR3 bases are TGTGCCAGCAGCTTCTCGTTCGGTAGCGGGGTCGGGGAGCTGTTTTTT. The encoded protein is CASSFSFGSGVGELFF.

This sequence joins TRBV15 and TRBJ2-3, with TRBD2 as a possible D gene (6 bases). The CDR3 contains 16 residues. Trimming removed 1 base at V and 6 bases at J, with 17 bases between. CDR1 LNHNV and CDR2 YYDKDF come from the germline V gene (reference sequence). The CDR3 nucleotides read TGTGCCACCAGCAGAGGTGACGGAGGGCCGCAGGATACGCAGTATTTT. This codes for CATSRGDGGPQDTQYF.

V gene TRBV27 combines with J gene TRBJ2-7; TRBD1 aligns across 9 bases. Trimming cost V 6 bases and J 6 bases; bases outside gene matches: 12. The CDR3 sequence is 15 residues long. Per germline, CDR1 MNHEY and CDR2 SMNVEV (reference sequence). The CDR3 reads CASRRDRGKSPEQYF. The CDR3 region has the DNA TGTGCCAGCAGAAGAGACAGGGGGAAATCTCCCGAGCAGTACTTC.

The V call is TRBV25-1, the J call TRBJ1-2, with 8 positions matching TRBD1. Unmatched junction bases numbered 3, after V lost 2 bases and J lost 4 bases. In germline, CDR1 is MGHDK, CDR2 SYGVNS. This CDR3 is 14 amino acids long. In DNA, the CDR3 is TGTGCCAGCAGTGAACAGGGGGCTAGCTATGGCTACACCTTC. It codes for CASSEQGASYGYTF.

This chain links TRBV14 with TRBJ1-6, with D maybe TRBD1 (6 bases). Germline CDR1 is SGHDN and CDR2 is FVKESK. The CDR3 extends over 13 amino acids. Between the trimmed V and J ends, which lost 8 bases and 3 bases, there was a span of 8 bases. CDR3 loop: CASGQNYNSPLHF. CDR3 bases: TGTGCCAGCGGACAGAACTATAATTCACCCCTCCACTTT.

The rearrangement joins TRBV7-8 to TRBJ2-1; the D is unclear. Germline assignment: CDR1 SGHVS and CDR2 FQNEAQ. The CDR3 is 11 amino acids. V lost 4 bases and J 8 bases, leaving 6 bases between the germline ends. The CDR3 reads CASSSLDEQFF. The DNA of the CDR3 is TGTGCCAGCAGCTCCCTGGATGAGCAGTTCTTC. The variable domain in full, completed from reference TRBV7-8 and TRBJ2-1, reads GAGVSQSPRYKVAKRGQDVALRCDPISGHVSLFWYQQALGQGPEFLTYFQNEAQLDKSGLPSDRFFAERPEGSVSTLKIQRTQQEDSAVYLCASSSLDEQFFGPGTRLTVL.

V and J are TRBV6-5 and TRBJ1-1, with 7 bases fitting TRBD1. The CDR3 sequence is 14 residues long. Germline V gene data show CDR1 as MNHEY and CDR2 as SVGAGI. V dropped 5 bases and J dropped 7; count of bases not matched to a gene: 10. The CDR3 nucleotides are TGTGCCAGCAGTAACGACAGGGTTCGGGGTGAAGCTTTCTTT. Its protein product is CASSNDRVRGEAFF.

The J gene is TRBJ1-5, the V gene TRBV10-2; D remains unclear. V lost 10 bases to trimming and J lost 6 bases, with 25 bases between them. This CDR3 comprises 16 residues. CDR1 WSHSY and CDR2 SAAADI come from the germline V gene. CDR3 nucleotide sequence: TGCGCCACCTCCCCACTTAAAAGCGGAGAGGCTCAGCCCCAGCATTTT. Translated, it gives CATSPLKSGEAQPQHF.

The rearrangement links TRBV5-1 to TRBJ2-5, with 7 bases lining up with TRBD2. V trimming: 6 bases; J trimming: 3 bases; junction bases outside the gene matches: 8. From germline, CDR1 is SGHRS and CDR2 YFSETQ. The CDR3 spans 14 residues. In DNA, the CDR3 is TGCGCCAGCAAAATTACGGGGGGAAAAGAGACCCAGTACTTC. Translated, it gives CASKITGGKETQYF.

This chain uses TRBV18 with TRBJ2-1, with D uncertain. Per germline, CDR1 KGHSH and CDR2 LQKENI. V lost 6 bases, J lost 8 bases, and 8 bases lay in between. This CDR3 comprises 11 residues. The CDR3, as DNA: TGTGCCAGCTCCCCTTGGGATGAGCAGTTCTTC. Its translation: CASSPWDEQFF.

CDR3: CASSLGLAGDPSQETQYF. As DNA, the CDR3 is TGCGCCAGCAGCTTGGGACTAGCGGGGGATCCGAGCCAAGAGACCCAGTACTTC. J is TRBJ2-5 and V is TRBV5-1; 12 bases match TRBD2. The V gene's germline CDR1 is SGHRS and CDR2 YFSETQ. V shed 0 bases, J shed 1 base, and the junction held 7 bases outside the gene matches. The CDR3 length is 18 residues.

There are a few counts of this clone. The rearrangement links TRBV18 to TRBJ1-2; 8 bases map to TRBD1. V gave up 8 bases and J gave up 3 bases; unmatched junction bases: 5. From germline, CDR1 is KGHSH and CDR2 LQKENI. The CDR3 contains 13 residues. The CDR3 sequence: CASTGQADYGYTF. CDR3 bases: TGTGCCAGCACGGGACAGGCCGACTATGGCTACACCTTC. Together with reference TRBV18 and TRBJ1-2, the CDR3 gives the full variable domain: NAGVMQNPRHLVRRRGQEARLRCSPMKGHSHVYWYRQLPEEGLKFMVYLQKENIIDESGMPKERFSAEFPKEGPSILRIQQVVRGDSAAYFCASTGQADYGYTFGSGTRLTVV.

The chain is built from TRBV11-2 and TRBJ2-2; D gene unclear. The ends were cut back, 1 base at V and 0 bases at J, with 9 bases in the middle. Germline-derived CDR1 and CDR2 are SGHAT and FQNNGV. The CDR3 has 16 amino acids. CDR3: CASSLGLFANTGELFF. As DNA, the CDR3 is TGTGCCAGCAGCTTAGGGCTATTCGCGAACACCGGGGAGCTGTTTTTT.

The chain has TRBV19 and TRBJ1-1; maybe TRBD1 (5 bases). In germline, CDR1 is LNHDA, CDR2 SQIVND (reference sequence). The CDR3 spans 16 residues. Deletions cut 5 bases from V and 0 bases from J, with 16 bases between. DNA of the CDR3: TGTGCCAGTAGTCCATGGGACGGACCCATGAACACTGAAGCTTTCTTT. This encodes CASSPWDGPMNTEAFF.